A selection of T cell receptor beta chains follows, all from one sample in a study of T cells in Graves' hyperthyroidism and ophthalmopathy. TCRdb reprocessed the multiplex PCR reads with MiXCR, giving one entry per CDR3 protein. In the table there are around 700,000 distinct CDR3 sequences, approximately 40% of which are singletons. Sequenced sample: blood. Receptors were obtained from a woman aged 40 to 50 with Graves' hyperthyroidism. Each CDR3 is given with its conserved first and last residue. A D gene is named only where the DNA matches it firmly. For some rows the clone size is stated as once, few or many, or as a class when expanded; others skip it.

d_gene: TRBD1; j_gene: TRBJ1-5; v_gene: TRBV7-8; abundance: NA; CDR3nt: TGTGCCAGCAGCTTAGCGAACAGGGGGAGGGCCCAGCCCCAGCATTTT; CDR3aa: CASSLANRGRAQPQHF
d_gene: NA; j_gene: TRBJ2-7; v_gene: TRBV19; abundance: NA; CDR3nt: TGTGCCAGCAGCCCCCGGACGGAGGCCTACGAGCAGTACTTC; CDR3aa: CASSPRTEAYEQYF
d_gene: NA; j_gene: TRBJ2-5; v_gene: TRBV7-3; abundance: many; CDR3nt: TGTGCCAGCAGCCAAGACCCATTCCAAGAGACCCAGTACTTC; CDR3aa: CASSQDPFQETQYF
d_gene: TRBD2; j_gene: TRBJ2-1; v_gene: TRBV20-1; abundance: NA; CDR3nt: TGCAGGGTCCTCAAACCGGGACTAGCTAACGAGCAGTTCTTC; CDR3aa: CRVLKPGLANEQFF
d_gene: TRBD2; j_gene: TRBJ2-5; v_gene: TRBV7-2; abundance: NA; CDR3nt: TGTGCCAGCAGCTATAGCGGGGGGGGGCAAGAGACCCAGTACTTC; CDR3aa: CASSYSGGGQETQYF
d_gene: NA; j_gene: TRBJ1-1; v_gene: TRBV24-1; abundance: few; CDR3nt: TGTGCCACCAGTGATCACCGGGAGGGAGCTTTCTTT; CDR3aa: CATSDHREGAFF
d_gene: NA; j_gene: TRBJ1-2; v_gene: TRBV7-2; abundance: NA; CDR3nt: TGTGCCAGCAGCTCCCTCCTACCGCAGGGGTCGTATGGCTACACCTTC; CDR3aa: CASSSLLPQGSYGYTF
d_gene: TRBD1; j_gene: TRBJ1-3; v_gene: TRBV9; abundance: many; CDR3nt: TGTGCCAGCAGCGGAGGACAGGGAACTGGAAACACCATATATTTT; CDR3aa: CASSGGQGTGNTIYF
d_gene: NA; j_gene: TRBJ2-7; v_gene: TRBV4-3; abundance: NA; CDR3nt: TGCGCCAGCAGCCAAGAGAATGGCTACGAGCAGTACTTC; CDR3aa: CASSQENGYEQYF
d_gene: NA; j_gene: TRBJ1-2; v_gene: TRBV15; abundance: many; CDR3nt: TGTGCCACCAGCTTAGGCTACACCTTC; CDR3aa: CATSLGYTF
d_gene: NA; j_gene: TRBJ1-1; v_gene: TRBV5-5; abundance: few; CDR3nt: TGTGCCAGCAGCCGAAGGCAGGGGAGGAACACTGAAGCTTTCTTT; CDR3aa: CASSRRQGRNTEAFF
d_gene: NA; j_gene: TRBJ1-1; v_gene: TRBV12-3/TRBV12-4; abundance: many; CDR3nt: TGTGCCAGCAGTTTTCTACCTACTGAAGCTTTCTTT; CDR3aa: CASSFLPTEAFF
d_gene: TRBD2; j_gene: TRBJ2-7; v_gene: TRBV7-2; abundance: few; CDR3nt: TGTGCCAGCAGTACTAATAGCGGGAGCGCCTACGAGCAGTACTTC; CDR3aa: CASSTNSGSAYEQYF